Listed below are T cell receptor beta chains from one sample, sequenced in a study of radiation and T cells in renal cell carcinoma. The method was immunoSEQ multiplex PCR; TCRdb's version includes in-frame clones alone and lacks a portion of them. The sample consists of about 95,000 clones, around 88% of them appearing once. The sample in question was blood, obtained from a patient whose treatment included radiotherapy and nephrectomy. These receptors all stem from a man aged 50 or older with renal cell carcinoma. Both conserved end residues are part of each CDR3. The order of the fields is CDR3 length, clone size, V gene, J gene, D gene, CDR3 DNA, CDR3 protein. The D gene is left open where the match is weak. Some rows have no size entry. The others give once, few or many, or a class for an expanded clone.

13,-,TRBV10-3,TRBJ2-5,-,TGTGCCATCAGGGGGGGCCTCCAAGAGACCCAGTACTTC,CAIRGGLQETQYF
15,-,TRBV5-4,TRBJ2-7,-,TGTGCCAGCAGCTCAGGGACGGGTCACCAATACGAGCAGTACTTC,CASSSGTGHQYEQYF
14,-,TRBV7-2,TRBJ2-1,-,TGTGCCAGCAGCCCCTCCGGAGGACACAATGAGCAGTTCTTC,CASSPSGGHNEQFF
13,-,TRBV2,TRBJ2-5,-,TGTGCCAGCACCAAACTGCACCAAGAGACCCAGTACTTC,CASTKLHQETQYF
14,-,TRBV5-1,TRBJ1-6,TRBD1,TGCGCCAGCAGGGTCGGGACAGATAATTCACCCCTCCACTTT,CASRVGTDNSPLHF
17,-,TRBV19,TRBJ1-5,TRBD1,TGTGCCAGTAGTGCCGACAGGGAGATAAAGGGCAATCAGCCCCAGCATTTT,CASSADREIKGNQPQHF
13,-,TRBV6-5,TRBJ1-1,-,TGTGCCAGCAGTTACCAAGACAACACTGAAGCTTTCTTT,CASSYQDNTEAFF
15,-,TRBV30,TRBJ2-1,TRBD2,TGTGCCTGGAGCCGGTGGGAGGGCTCCTACAATGAGCAGTTCTTC,CAWSRWEGSYNEQFF
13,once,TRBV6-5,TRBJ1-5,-,TGTGCCAGCAGACGGGACGAAAATCAGCCCCAGCATTTT,CASRRDENQPQHF
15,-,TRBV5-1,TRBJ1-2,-,TGCGCCAGCAGCTTGGTTCCCGGACAGCAAGACCCGGACACCTTC,CASSLVPGQQDPDTF
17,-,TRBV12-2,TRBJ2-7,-,TGTGCAAGTCGCTTAGGGAACGGGACTAGCGGACAATACGAGCAGTACTTC,CASRLGNGTSGQYEQYF
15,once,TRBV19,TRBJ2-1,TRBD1,TGTGCCAGTAGTCTAGACAGGGGCTCCTACAATGAGCAGTTCTTC,CASSLDRGSYNEQFF
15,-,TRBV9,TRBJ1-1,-,TGTGCCAGCAGCGTTGGTGGGGGAGGCGGCACTGAAGCTTTCTTT,CASSVGGGGGTEAFF
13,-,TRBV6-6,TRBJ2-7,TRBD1,TGTGCCAGCAGGATGGGACAGCTGTACGAGCAGTACTTC,CASRMGQLYEQYF
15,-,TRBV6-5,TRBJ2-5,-,TGTGCCAGCAGGTTACAGGGTGGGGATGGCGAGACCCAGTACTTC,CASRLQGGDGETQYF
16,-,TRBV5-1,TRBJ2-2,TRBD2,TGCGCCAGCAGCTTCGCGACTAGCGGGACCTCCGGGGAGCTGTTTTTT,CASSFATSGTSGELFF
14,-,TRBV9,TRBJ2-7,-,TGTGCCAGCAGCGTATTAGACGGCTCCTACGAGCAGTACTTC,CASSVLDGSYEQYF
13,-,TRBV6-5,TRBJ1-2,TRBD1,TGTGCCAGCAGTTTAACAGGGGGCTATGGCTACACCTTC,CASSLTGGYGYTF
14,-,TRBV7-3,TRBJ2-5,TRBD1,TGTGCCAGCAGCCAGGACAGGGGTAGGGAGACCCAGTACTTC,CASSQDRGRETQYF
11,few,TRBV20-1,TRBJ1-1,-,TGCAGTGCTAGTCTCGGAGCTGAAGCTTTCTTT,CSASLGAEAFF
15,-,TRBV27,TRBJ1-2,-,TGTGCCAGCAGCCAGGACGAGGGCAGAAACTATGGCTACACCTTC,CASSQDEGRNYGYTF
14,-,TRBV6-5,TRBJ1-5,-,TGTGCCAGCAGTTACCTAGGTGGCGGTCAGCCCCAGCATTTT,CASSYLGGGQPQHF
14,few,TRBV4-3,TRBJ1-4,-,TGCGCCAGCAGCCAAATCGGGGTTAGAAGAAAACTGTTTTTT,CASSQIGVRRKLFF
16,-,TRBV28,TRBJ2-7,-,TGTGCCTCCAAAGTGGGGGAAGGTCGGGCTACCTACGAGCAGTACTTC,CASKVGEGRATYEQYF
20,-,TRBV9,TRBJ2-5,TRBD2,TGTGCCAGCAGCGTAGGAACCGTTGGGGCTAGCGGGAGTTTCCAAGAGACCCAGTACTTC,CASSVGTVGASGSFQETQYF
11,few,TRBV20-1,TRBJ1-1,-,TGCAGTGCCGGTGGGCTGGCTGAAGCTTTCTTT,CSAGGLAEAFF
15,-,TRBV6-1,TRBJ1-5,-,TGTGCCAGCAGTGAAACGCCCCAGGGGCCTGCACCCACGCATTTT,CASSETPQGPAPTHF
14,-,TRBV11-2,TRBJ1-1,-,TGTGCCAGCAGCCCGGGAATGGGTGCAGGTACGTCTTTCTTT,CASSPGMGAGTSFF
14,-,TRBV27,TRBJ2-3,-,TGTGCCAGCAGGGGGAGCATTAGCACAGATACGCAGTATTTT,CASRGSISTDTQYF
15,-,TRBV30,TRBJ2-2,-,TGTGCCAGCCGCCGGGTTAGCGGGAACACCGGGGAGCTGTTTTTT,CASRRVSGNTGELFF
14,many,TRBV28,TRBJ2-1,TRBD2,TGTGCCAGCAGTTTATCCAGCGGGAGTTGGGAGCAGTTCTTC,CASSLSSGSWEQFF
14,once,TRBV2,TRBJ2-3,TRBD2,TGTGCCACCGAGGGGAGGGAAAGCACAGATACGCAGTATTTT,CATEGRESTDTQYF
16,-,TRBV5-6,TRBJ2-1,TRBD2,TGTGCCAGCAGCTTGGAGCGGGAGGGCCGGTTCAATGAGCAGTTCTTC,CASSLEREGRFNEQFF
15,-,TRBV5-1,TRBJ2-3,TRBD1,TGCGCCAGCAGCTCTTCGGGGACAGCCACAGATACGCAGTATTTT,CASSSSGTATDTQYF
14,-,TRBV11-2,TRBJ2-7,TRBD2,TGTGCCAGCAGCCCTAGCGGGAGGGAGGAAGAGCAGTACTTC,CASSPSGREEEQYF
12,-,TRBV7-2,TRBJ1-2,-,TGTGCCAGCAGCTTCCTTAACTATGGCTACACCTTC,CASSFLNYGYTF
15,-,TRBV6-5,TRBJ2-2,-,TGTGCCAGCAGTTACTCTTTTGGTCCCACCGGGGAGCTGTTTTTT,CASSYSFGPTGELFF
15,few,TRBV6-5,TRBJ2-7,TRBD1,TGTGCCAGCAGTCAGGGACAGGGGGCTCACTACGAGCAGTACTTC,CASSQGQGAHYEQYF
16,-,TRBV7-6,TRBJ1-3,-,TGTGCCAGCAGCTTAATTGACACTGGTTCGGGAAACACCATATATTTT,CASSLIDTGSGNTIYF
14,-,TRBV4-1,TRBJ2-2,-,TGCGCCAGCAGCCGGGGGGCGGTCACCGGGGAGCTGTTTTTT,CASSRGAVTGELFF
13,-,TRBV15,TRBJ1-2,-,TGTGCCACCAGCAGAGATACAGGGCCTGGCTACACCTTC,CATSRDTGPGYTF
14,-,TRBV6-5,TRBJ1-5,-,TGTGCCAGCAGCACGGACAGCCACAATCAGCCCCAGCATTTT,CASSTDSHNQPQHF
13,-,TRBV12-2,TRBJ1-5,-,TGTGCAAGTCCCTCGCCCTGGGAACAGCCCCAGCATTTT,CASPSPWEQPQHF
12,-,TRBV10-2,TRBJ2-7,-,TGCGCCAGCAGTCTCCAGGGCTACGAGCAGTACTTC,CASSLQGYEQYF
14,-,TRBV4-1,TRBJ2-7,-,TGCGCCAGCAGCCAATTCCAAGGGGCTTACGAGCAGTACTTC,CASSQFQGAYEQYF
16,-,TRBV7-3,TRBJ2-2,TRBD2,TGTGCCAGCAGCCCGACGGGACTAGTGGGCACCGGGGAGCTGTTTTTT,CASSPTGLVGTGELFF
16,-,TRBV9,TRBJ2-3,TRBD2,TGTGCCAGCAGCGCCGACAGCGTAGCGGGGATAGATACGCAGTATTTT,CASSADSVAGIDTQYF
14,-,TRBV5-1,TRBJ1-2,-,TGCGCCAGCAGCTTGGGGACCGAGAGTAATGGCTACACCTTC,CASSLGTESNGYTF
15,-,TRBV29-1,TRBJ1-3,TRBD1,TGCAGCGTTGCAGCGTCGGGGACAGATAGAAACACCATATATTTT,CSVAASGTDRNTIYF
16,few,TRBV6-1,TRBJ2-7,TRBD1,TGTGCCAGCAGTGGCACTAATGGGACAGGGGTCCACGAGCAGTACTTC,CASSGTNGTGVHEQYF
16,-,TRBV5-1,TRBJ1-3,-,TGCGCCAGCAGCTTGGGATACAGAGCCTCTGGAAACACCATATATTTT,CASSLGYRASGNTIYF